This T cell receptor beta chain comes out of a study of neoadjuvant nivolumab and ipilimumab in lung cancer. CDR3 length: 15 residues. Deletions cut 4 bases from V and 0 bases from J, with 10 bases between. Germline CDR1 and CDR2: SGHTA and FQGTGA. TCRdb keeps only in-frame clones here, not all; method: immunoSEQ multiplex PCR. This table holds tens of thousands of clones, more than 70% found once. This chain links TRBV7-3 with TRBJ2-1; D might be TRBD2 (6 bases). The sequence derives from an adult with non-small cell lung cancer. Sequenced here: peripheral blood, sampled before neoadjuvant nivolumab, alone or with ipilimumab. CDR3 bases: TGTGCCAGCAGCTGGGACTGGAGCTCCTACAATGAGCAGTTCTTC. Amino acids: CASSWDWSSYNEQFF. The whole variable domain, remainder taken from reference TRBV7-3 and TRBJ2-1, is GAGVSQTPSNKVTEKGKYVELRCDPISGHTALYWYRQSLGQGPEFLIYFQGTGAADDSGLPNDRFFAVRPEGSVSTLKIQRTERGDSAVYLCASSWDWSSYNEQFFGPGTRLTVL.